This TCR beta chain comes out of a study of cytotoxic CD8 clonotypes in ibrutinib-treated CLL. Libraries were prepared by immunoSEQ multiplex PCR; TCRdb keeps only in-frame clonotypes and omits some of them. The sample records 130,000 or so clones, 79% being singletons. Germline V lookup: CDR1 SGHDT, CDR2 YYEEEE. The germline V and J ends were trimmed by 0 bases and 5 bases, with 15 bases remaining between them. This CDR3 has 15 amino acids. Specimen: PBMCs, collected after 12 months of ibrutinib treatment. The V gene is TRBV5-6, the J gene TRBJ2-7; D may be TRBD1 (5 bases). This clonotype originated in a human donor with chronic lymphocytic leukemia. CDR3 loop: CASSLATTVQNEQYF. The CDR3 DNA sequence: TGTGCCAGCAGCTTGGCCACGACAGTACAAAACGAGCAGTACTTC. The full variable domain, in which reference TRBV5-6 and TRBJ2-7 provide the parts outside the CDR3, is DAGVTQSPTHLIKTRGQQVTLRCSPKSGHDTVSWYQQALGQGPQFIFQYYEEEERQRGNFPDRFSGHQFPNYSSELNVNALLLGDSALYLCASSLATTVQNEQYFGPGTRLTVT.